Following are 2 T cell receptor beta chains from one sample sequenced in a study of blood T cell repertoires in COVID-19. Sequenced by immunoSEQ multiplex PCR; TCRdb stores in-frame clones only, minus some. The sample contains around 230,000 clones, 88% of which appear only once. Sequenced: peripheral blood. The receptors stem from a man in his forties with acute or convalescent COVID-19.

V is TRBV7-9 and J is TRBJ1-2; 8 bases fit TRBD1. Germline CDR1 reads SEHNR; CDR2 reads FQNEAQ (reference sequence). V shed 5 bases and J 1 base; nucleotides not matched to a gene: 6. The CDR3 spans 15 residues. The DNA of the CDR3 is TGTGCCAGCAGCCCGAGGACAGGGATTAACTATGGCTACACCTTC. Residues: CASSPRTGINYGYTF.

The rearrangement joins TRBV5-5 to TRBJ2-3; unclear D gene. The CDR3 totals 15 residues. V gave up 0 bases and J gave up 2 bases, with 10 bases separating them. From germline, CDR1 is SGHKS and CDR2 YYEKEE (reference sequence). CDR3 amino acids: CASSLAVLSTDTQYF. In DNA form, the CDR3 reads TGTGCCAGCAGCTTGGCGGTTTTGTCCACAGATACGCAGTATTTT. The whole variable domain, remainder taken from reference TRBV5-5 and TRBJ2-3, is DAGVTQSPTHLIKTRGQQVTLRCSPISGHKSVSWYQQVLGQGPQFIFQYYEKEERGRGNFPDRFSARQFPNYSSELNVNALLLGDSALYLCASSLAVLSTDTQYFGPGTRLTVL.